This T cell receptor (beta chain) originates from a study of blood T cell repertoires in COVID-19. Sequencing used immunoSEQ multiplex PCR; TCRdb keeps in-frame clones, though not all of them. Seen here are approximately 82,000 clones, around 83% observed once, and the top ten hold approximately 15%. The V gene's germline CDR1 is MGHRA and CDR2 YSYEKL. The length of the CDR3 is 19 residues. V shed 0 bases and J 0 bases; nucleotides not matched to a gene: 11. The sequenced sample was peripheral blood. The chain combines TRBV4-1 with TRBJ1-5; 7 positions agree with TRBD1. The TCR originated in a woman aged 55-70 years with acute or convalescent COVID-19. Here the CDR3 DNA reads TGCGCCAGCAGCCAAGACGGGACAGAAGGATTCAATAGCAATCAGCCCCAGCATTTT. Its protein product is CASSQDGTEGFNSNQPQHF.